These 27 T cell receptor beta chains originate from one sample sequenced in a study of radiation and T cells in renal cell carcinoma. The table came from immunoSEQ multiplex PCR; TCRdb's copy has only in-frame clones and leaves some out. This repertoire shows 20,000 to 25,000 clones, 80% found once; its top ten account for approximately 40%. Time point given: baseline pretreatment blood. Documented treatment: 15 Gy SBRT to primary tumor, nephrectomy 4 weeks later. The sample here was blood, taken from a patient whose treatment included radiotherapy and nephrectomy. These receptors were taken from a man aged 60-69 years with renal cell carcinoma.

This clone was seen once. The chain uses TRBV15 and TRBJ1-2; D gene unclear. V shed 3 bases and J shed 4 bases, with 9 bases lying between them. Germline loops: CDR1 LNHNV, CDR2 YYDKDF (reference sequence). The CDR3 consists of 13 residues. CDR3 nucleotide sequence: TGTGCCACCAGCAGTGACGGGAGCTATGGCTACACCTTC. Its protein is CATSSDGSYGYTF.

The chain joins TRBV6-5 to TRBJ1-2, with D perhaps matching TRBD1 (5 bases). This CDR3 has 15 amino acids. Germline loops: CDR1 MNHEY, CDR2 SVGAGI. The V end lost 4 bases, the J end lost 4 bases, and 16 bases lay between the germline ends. CDR3 DNA sequence: TGTGCCAGCAGTTCGCTCGGGGGGAACATCTATGGCTACACCTTC. Translation: CASSSLGGNIYGYTF.

The rearrangement joins TRBV5-8 to TRBJ2-6; no reliable D call. The CDR3 covers 15 residues. From germline, CDR1 is SGHTS and CDR2 YDEGEE. V gave up 1 base and J gave up 1 base, with 6 bases separating them. This chain's CDR3 is CASSLLLSGANVLTF. In DNA, the CDR3 is TGTGCCAGCAGCTTGCTGTTGTCTGGGGCCAACGTCCTGACTTTC.

The chain uses TRBV7-6 and TRBJ2-2; 10 positions agree with TRBD2. The germline V gene has CDR1 SGHVS and CDR2 FNYEAQ. The CDR3 consists of 15 residues. The junction had 2 bases not matched to a gene; V was cut back by 1 base and J by 6 bases. CDR3 sequence: CASSLGLAGAGELFF. The CDR3 bases are TGTGCCAGCAGCTTAGGCCTAGCGGGAGCCGGGGAGCTGTTTTTT.

This clone occurred once. The chain carries TRBV13 and TRBJ1-1; 8 bases match TRBD1. The V and J ends lost 5 bases and 11 bases, in that order; junction bases with no gene match: 13. Germline V gives CDR1 PRHDT, CDR2 FYEKMQ (reference sequence). The CDR3 runs to 14 residues. The CDR3: CASSTFRQGAEAFF. DNA for the CDR3: TGTGCCAGCAGCACGTTCCGCCAGGGGGCGGAGGCTTTCTTT.

The chain joins TRBV6-5 to TRBJ1-5; the match to TRBD1 covers 7 bases. Per the germline V gene, CDR1 is MNHEY and CDR2 is SVGAGI. Trimming at V came to 2 bases and at J to 5 bases, leaving 6 bases not matched to a gene. The CDR3 sequence is 15 residues long. CDR3: CASSYRGQMDQPQHF. The CDR3 nucleotides read TGTGCCAGCAGTTACCGGGGACAGATGGATCAGCCCCAGCATTTT.

A note on this clone: At one of its ends the junction is not consistent with the germline gene, which may arise from a read error. V usage is TRBV10-3 and J usage is TRBJ2-6; D is possibly TRBD1 or TRBD2 (5 bases each). Germline loops: CDR1 ENHRY, CDR2 SYGVKD. The CDR3 length is 15 residues. The CDR3 protein is CAILAQGAGADVLTF. In DNA form, the CDR3 reads TGTGCCATCCTAGCCCAGGGCGCTGGGGCCGACGTCCTGACTTTC.

V is TRBV30 and J is TRBJ2-3; D may be TRBD2 (6 bases). The CDR3 is made up of 15 amino acids. Trimming left V 0 bases short and J 8 bases short, with 18 bases between. Germline assignment: CDR1 GTSNPN and CDR2 SVGIG (reference sequence). The CDR3 sequence: CAWSVQAGRRGTQYF. The CDR3 region has the DNA TGTGCCTGGAGTGTACAGGCGGGAAGGAGGGGTACGCAGTATTTT.

V and J are TRBV2 and TRBJ2-1, with 9 positions matching TRBD2. Looked up from germline, CDR1 is SNHLY and CDR2 is FYNNEI. CDR3 length equals 16 residues. V dropped 4 bases and J dropped 0; count of bases not matched to a gene: 4. This CDR3 is CASSVPSGASYNEQFF. The CDR3 DNA follows: TGTGCCAGCAGTGTACCTAGCGGGGCCTCCTACAATGAGCAGTTCTTC. Based on the CDR3 plus reference TRBV2 and TRBJ2-1, the full variable domain is EPEVTQTPSHQVTQMGQEVILRCVPISNHLYFYWYRQILGQKVEFLVSFYNNEISEKSEIFDDQFSVERPDGSNFTLKIRSTKLEDSAMYFCASSVPSGASYNEQFFGPGTRLTVL.

This clone has only one observation. CDR3 in DNA: TGTGCCAGCAGCGGGATAAAAAACATTCAGTACTTC. This encodes CASSGIKNIQYF. The chain recombines TRBV2 with TRBJ2-4; perhaps TRBD2 as D (5 bases). This CDR3 has 12 residues. V gave up 6 bases and J gave up 4 bases, with 7 bases separating them. The germline V gene encodes CDR1 SNHLY and CDR2 FYNNEI.

The rearrangement joins TRBV6-5 to TRBJ2-1; 8 bases match TRBD2. The CDR3 sequence is 14 residues long. With V trimmed by 0 bases and J by 10 bases, 5 bases remained unmatched. Germline-derived CDR1 and CDR2 are MNHEY and SVGAGI. CDR3 in amino acids: CASSYSGGAVEQFF. CDR3 in DNA: TGTGCCAGCAGTTACTCCGGGGGGGCGGTCGAGCAGTTCTTC.

This chain joins TRBV18 and TRBJ2-7, with 9 nucleotides matching TRBD1. Germline CDR1 is KGHSH and CDR2 is LQKENI. With 2 bases clipped from V and 5 bases from J, the junction kept 10 bases outside the gene matches. The CDR3 covers 16 residues. The CDR3 DNA sequence: TGTGCCAGCTCACCAGTTTTCCGGGACAGGGTCCACGAGCAGTACTTC. This codes for CASSPVFRDRVHEQYF.

This sequence joins TRBV5-1 and TRBJ1-1; TRBD1 is a possible D gene (6 bases). The length of the CDR3 is 16 residues. Per the germline V gene, CDR1 is SGHRS and CDR2 is YFSETQ. Trimming left V 5 bases short and J 2 bases short, with 19 bases between. CDR3 protein: CASRSQTTGGNTEAFF. CDR3 DNA: TGCGCCAGCAGATCTCAGACGACAGGAGGTAACACTGAAGCTTTCTTT.

In regard to this clone: One end of the junction varies from germline; a read error may be responsible. J is TRBJ2-2 and V is TRBV7-7; 8 bases fit TRBD2. Germline-derived CDR1 and CDR2 are SSHAT and FNYEAQ (reference sequence). The CDR3 sequence is 15 residues long. In DNA, the CDR3 is TGTGCTAGCAGCGGGGGAGCTACGAACACCGGGGAGCTGTTTTTT. This gives the protein CASSGGATNTGELFF. The whole variable domain, filled in from reference TRBV7-7 and TRBJ2-2, reads GAGVSQSPRYKVTKRGQDVTLRCDPISSHATLYWYQQALGQGPEFLTYFNYEAQPDKSGLPSDRFSAERPEGSISTLTIQRTEQRDSAMYRCASSGGATNTGELFFGEGSRLTVL.

This clone was counted a single time. V usage is TRBV9 and J usage is TRBJ1-6; 7 bases map to TRBD1. The CDR3 has 14 residues. Looked up from germline, CDR1 is SGDLS and CDR2 is YYNGEE. Trimming took 3 bases from V and 7 from J; bases not matched to a gene: 4. The CDR3 is CASSAQGLNSPLHF. The CDR3 coding sequence is TGTGCCAGCAGCGCACAGGGGCTAAATTCACCCCTCCACTTT.

This chain connects TRBV7-3 to TRBJ2-2, with TRBD1 identical over 8 bases. Germline-derived CDR1 and CDR2 are SGHTA and FQGTGA. This CDR3 comprises 16 residues. J lost 2 bases, V lost 6 bases, and 8 bases had no gene match. In DNA form, the CDR3 reads TGTGCCAGCAGGTCTACAGGGGGTGGTAACACCGGGGAGCTGTTTTTT. This gives the protein CASRSTGGGNTGELFF.

The chain has TRBV6-5 and TRBJ2-7; weak D call: TRBD1 (5 bases). Per germline, CDR1 MNHEY and CDR2 SVGAGI. V lost 1 base, J lost 5 bases, and 6 bases lay in between. The CDR3 is 12 residues long. The DNA for the CDR3 is TGTGCCAGCAGTTACTGGGGCAACGAGCAGTACTTC. Amino acids: CASSYWGNEQYF.

The chain has TRBV4-1 and TRBJ1-3; D might be TRBD1 (5 bases). V lost 1 base to trimming and J lost 4 bases, with 17 bases between them. This CDR3 comprises 17 residues. Germline CDR1 reads MGHRA; CDR2 reads YSYEKL. The DNA for the CDR3 is TGCGCCAGCAGCCAAGGAGTCGCAGGGAGGTGGGGAAACACCATATATTTT. This codes for CASSQGVAGRWGNTIYF.

The chain couples TRBV9 to TRBJ2-2, with a weak D call TRBD1 (6 bases). Trimming pared 3 bases from V and 5 bases from J, leaving 11 bases between. CDR3 length: 14 residues. Germline-derived CDR1 and CDR2 are SGDLS and YYNGEE. The DNA for the CDR3 is TGTGCCAGCAGCGCCAGGGGCCGGACCGGGGAGCTGTTTTTT. Residues: CASSARGRTGELFF.

The genes are TRBV4-1 and TRBJ2-7; TRBD2 matches 8 bases. The J segment lost 0 bases and the V segment lost 2 bases, leaving 3 bases of the junction unmatched. Germline lookup yields CDR1 MGHRA and CDR2 YSYEKL. The CDR3 sequence is 15 residues long. CDR3: CASSQYGTSSYEQYF. The DNA for the CDR3 is TGCGCCAGCAGCCAATACGGGACTAGCTCCTACGAGCAGTACTTC.

The CDR3, as DNA: TGTGCCAGCAGTTTAGGCGGCCTGGGCACTCTGAACACTGAAGCTTTCTTT. Its protein is CASSLGGLGTLNTEAFF. The chain links TRBV27 to TRBJ1-1; D remains ambiguous. The germline V and J ends were trimmed by 2 bases and 0 bases, with 16 bases remaining between them. Per the germline V gene, CDR1 is MNHEY and CDR2 is SMNVEV (reference sequence). CDR3 length: 17 residues.

The gene calls are TRBV6-6 and TRBJ2-5; 9 nucleotides line up with TRBD2. The CDR3 has 15 amino acids. Trimming removed 7 bases from V and 0 bases from J; junction bases left unmatched: 6. CDR1 MNHNY and CDR2 SVGAGI come from the germline V gene (reference sequence). The CDR3 region is CASTDGLANQETQYF. CDR3 in DNA: TGTGCCAGCACCGACGGACTAGCGAACCAAGAGACCCAGTACTTC.

The chain combines TRBV7-6 with TRBJ1-1, with D hard to call. Germline assignment: CDR1 SGHVS and CDR2 FNYEAQ. There are 13 residues in the CDR3. V gave up 1 base and J gave up 2 bases, with 5 bases separating them. DNA for the CDR3: TGTGCCAGCAGCTTAGAACGAAACACTGAAGCTTTCTTT. Translation gives CASSLERNTEAFF.

This chain links TRBV28 with TRBJ1-2; 7 bases map to TRBD1. V was clipped by 8 bases and J by 4 bases; unmatched bases: 10. Germline V gene data show CDR1 as MDHEN and CDR2 as SYDVKM. The length of the CDR3 is 14 residues. The CDR3 sequence: CASSTGDRGYGYTF. The CDR3 DNA reads as TGTGCCAGCTCCACAGGGGATAGGGGCTATGGCTACACCTTC.

In its sample, this clone was seen a few times. This rearrangement joins TRBV7-9 to TRBJ1-1; 8 bases map to TRBD1. The ends lost 6 bases at V and 4 bases at J; junction bases unmatched: 4. The CDR3 spans 13 residues. The V gene's germline CDR1 is SEHNR and CDR2 FQNEAQ (reference sequence). The CDR3 sequence is CASRPRGPTEAFF. CDR3 in DNA: TGTGCCAGCAGGCCCAGGGGGCCCACTGAAGCTTTCTTT. The full variable domain, its missing parts supplied by reference TRBV7-9 and TRBJ1-1, is DTGVSQNPRHKITKRGQNVTFRCDPISEHNRLYWYRQTLGQGPEFLTYFQNEAQLEKSRLLSDRFSAERPKGSFSTLEIQRTEQGDSAMYLCASRPRGPTEAFFGQGTRLTVV.

The genes are TRBV7-2 and TRBJ1-1; D remains ambiguous. Germline loops: CDR1 SGHTA, CDR2 FQGNSA. The length of the CDR3 is 13 residues. With 2 bases removed from V and 6 bases from J, the gap between germline ends came to 10 bases. The CDR3 nucleotides read TGTGCCAGCAGCTTACGGGCTAGTGCTGAAGCTTTCTTT. Translated: CASSLRASAEAFF.

J is TRBJ1-4 and V is TRBV25-1, with 12 bases that match TRBD1. Germline values: CDR1 MGHDK, CDR2 SYGVNS. The J segment lost 4 bases and the V segment lost 8 bases, leaving 5 bases of the junction unmatched. This CDR3 has 15 residues. CDR3 protein: CASGDRGRINEKLFF. The CDR3 DNA reads TGTGCCAGCGGGGACAGGGGGCGAATTAATGAAAAACTGTTTTTT.